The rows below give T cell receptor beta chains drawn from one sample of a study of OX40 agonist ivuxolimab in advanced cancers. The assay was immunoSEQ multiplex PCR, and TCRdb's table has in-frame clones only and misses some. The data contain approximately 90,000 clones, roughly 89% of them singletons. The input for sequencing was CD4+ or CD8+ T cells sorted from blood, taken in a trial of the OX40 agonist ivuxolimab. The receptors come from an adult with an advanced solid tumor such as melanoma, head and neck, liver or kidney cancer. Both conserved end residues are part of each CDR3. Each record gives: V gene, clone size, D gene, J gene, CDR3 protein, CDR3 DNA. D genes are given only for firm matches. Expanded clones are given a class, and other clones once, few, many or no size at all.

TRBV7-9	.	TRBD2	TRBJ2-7	CASSLGGGSGEFSYEQYF	TGTGCCAGCAGCTTAGGGGGCGGTAGCGGGGAATTCTCCTACGAGCAGTACTTC
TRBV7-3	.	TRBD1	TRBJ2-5	CASSLVGGTGQETQYF	TGTGCCAGCAGCTTAGTAGGGGGGACAGGGCAAGAGACCCAGTACTTC
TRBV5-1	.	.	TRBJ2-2	CASSHDRPSVTGELFF	TGCGCCAGCAGCCACGACAGGCCCTCCGTGACCGGGGAGCTGTTTTTT
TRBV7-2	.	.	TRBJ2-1	CASSLAGGGSYNEQFF	TGTGCCAGCAGCTTAGCGGGAGGAGGGTCCTACAATGAGCAGTTCTTC
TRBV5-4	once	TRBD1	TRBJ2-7	CASSAMTGEILYEQYF	TGTGCCAGCAGCGCAATGACAGGGGAGATCCTCTACGAGCAGTACTTC
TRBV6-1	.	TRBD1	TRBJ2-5	CASSDSGTEETQYF	TGTGCCAGCAGTGACTCCGGGACAGAAGAGACCCAGTACTTC
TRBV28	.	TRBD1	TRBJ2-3	CASIDRDTDTQYF	TGTGCCAGCATCGACAGGGACACAGATACGCAGTATTTT
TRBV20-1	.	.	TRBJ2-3	CSASTDTQYF	TGCAGTGCCTCCACAGATACGCAGTATTTT
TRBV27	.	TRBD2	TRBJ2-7	CASSRGLAGVPTYEQYF	TGTGCCAGCAGTAGGGGACTAGCGGGAGTCCCCACCTACGAGCAGTACTTC
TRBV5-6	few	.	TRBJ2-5	CASSLGQQETQYF	TGTGCCAGCAGCTTAGGACAGCAAGAGACCCAGTACTTC
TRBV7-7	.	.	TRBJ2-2	CASSSLLGDSGELFF	TGTGCTAGCAGCTCCCTCTTGGGGGATTCCGGGGAGCTGTTTTTT
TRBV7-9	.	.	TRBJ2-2	CASSKTALGGPGELFF	TGTGCCAGCAGCAAAACAGCCTTGGGGGGTCCCGGGGAGCTGTTTTTT
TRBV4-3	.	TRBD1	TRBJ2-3	CASSTRDSYTDTQYF	TGCGCCAGCAGCACCCGGGACAGCTACACAGATACGCAGTATTTT
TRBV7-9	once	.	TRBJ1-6	CASSLVGGNSLNSPLHF	TGTGCCAGCAGCTTAGTTGGCGGGAACAGTCTGAATTCACCCCTCCACTTT
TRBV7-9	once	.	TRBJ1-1	CASSPAPSILNTEAFF	TGTGCCAGCAGCCCTGCCCCTTCCATCTTGAACACTGAAGCTTTCTTT
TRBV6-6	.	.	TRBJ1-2	CASNPQVNYGYTF	TGTGCCAGCAACCCACAGGTTAACTATGGCTACACCTTC
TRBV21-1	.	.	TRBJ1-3	CASNDRGIGNTIYF	TGTGCCAGCAACGACAGGGGTATAGGAAACACCATATATTTT
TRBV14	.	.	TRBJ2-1	CASSQEGAGYNEQFF	TGTGCCAGCAGCCAAGAAGGAGCAGGGTACAATGAGCAGTTCTTC
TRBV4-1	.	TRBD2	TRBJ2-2	CASSQEGTSGNTGELFF	TGCGCCAGCAGCCAGGAGGGGACTAGCGGTAACACCGGGGAGCTGTTTTTT
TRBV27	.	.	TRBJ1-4	CASSVRVNEKLFF	TGTGCCAGCAGTGTTCGGGTTAATGAAAAACTGTTTTTT
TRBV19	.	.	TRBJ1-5	CASSITAGNNQPQHF	TGTGCCAGTAGTATTACGGCAGGGAACAATCAGCCCCAGCATTTT
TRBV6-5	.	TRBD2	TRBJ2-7	CASRAEREALYEQYF	TGTGCCAGCAGGGCCGAGCGGGAGGCCCTTTACGAGCAGTACTTC
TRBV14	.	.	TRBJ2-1	CASSLYSSYNEQFF	TGTGCCAGCAGCCTCTACAGCTCCTACAATGAGCAGTTCTTC
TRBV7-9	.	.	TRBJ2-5	CASSGPGRGQYF	TGTGCCAGCAGCGGACCAGGGCGGGGCCAGTACTTC
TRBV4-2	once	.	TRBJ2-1	CASSQAGGLFNEQFF	TGTGCCAGCAGCCAAGCCGGGGGCCTCTTCAATGAGCAGTTCTTC
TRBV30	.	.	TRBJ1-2	CAWSIPPHGYTF	TGTGCCTGGAGTATACCGCCCCATGGCTACACCTTC
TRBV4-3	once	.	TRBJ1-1	CASSQPSDPRPIITEAFF	TGCGCCAGCAGCCAACCCAGCGATCCCCGCCCGATAATCACTGAAGCTTTCTTT
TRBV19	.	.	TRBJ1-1	CASSIREGGRTEAFF	TGTGCCAGTAGTATACGGGAGGGTGGTAGGACTGAAGCTTTCTTT
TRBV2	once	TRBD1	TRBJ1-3	CASRTGTGSGNTIYF	TGTGCCAGCAGGACCGGGACAGGCTCTGGAAACACCATATATTTT
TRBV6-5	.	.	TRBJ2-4	CASSYSILAGNIQYF	TGTGCCAGCAGTTACTCTATTCTAGCTGGGAACATTCAGTACTTC
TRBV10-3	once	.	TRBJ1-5	CAISESGSGGVYQPQHF	TGTGCCATCAGTGAGTCGGGCTCGGGGGGTGTATATCAGCCCCAGCATTTT
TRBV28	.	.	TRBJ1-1	CASTQGGIGNTEAFF	TGTGCCAGCACCCAAGGGGGTATAGGGAACACTGAAGCTTTCTTT
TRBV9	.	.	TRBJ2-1	CASSPLPISSYNEQFF	TGTGCCAGCAGCCCCCTCCCCATAAGCTCCTACAATGAGCAGTTCTTC
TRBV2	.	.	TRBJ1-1	CASSWGIQTNTEAFF	TGTGCCAGTTCATGGGGAATCCAAACTAACACTGAAGCTTTCTTT
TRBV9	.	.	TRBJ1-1	CASSVAGGVTEAFF	TGTGCCAGCAGCGTAGCTGGAGGGGTCACTGAAGCTTTCTTT
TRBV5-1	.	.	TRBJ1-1	CASKLGQQNTEAFF	TGCGCCAGTAAATTGGGCCAACAGAACACTGAAGCTTTCTTT
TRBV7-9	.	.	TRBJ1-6	CASSLRGDSPLHF	TGTGCCAGCAGCTTAAGGGGAGACTCACCCCTCCACTTT
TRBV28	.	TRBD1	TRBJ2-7	CASSGQGPGEQYF	TGTGCCAGCAGTGGACAGGGCCCGGGGGAGCAGTACTTC
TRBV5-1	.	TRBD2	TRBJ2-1	CASSSGLAGINEQFF	TGCGCCAGCAGCTCTGGACTAGCGGGCATCAATGAGCAGTTCTTC
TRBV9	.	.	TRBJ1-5	CASSVGAAQPQHF	TGTGCCAGCAGCGTTGGCGCGGCTCAGCCCCAGCATTTT
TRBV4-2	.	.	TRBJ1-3	CASSPDGSGNTIYF	TGTGCCAGCAGCCCGGACGGCTCTGGAAACACCATATATTTT
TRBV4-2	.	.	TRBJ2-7	CASRVPSSYEQYF	TGTGCCAGCCGGGTGCCAAGCTCCTACGAGCAGTACTTC
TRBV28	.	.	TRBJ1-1	CASSRLTGRGNTEAFF	TGTGCCAGCAGTCGGCTGACAGGTCGGGGAAACACTGAAGCTTTCTTT
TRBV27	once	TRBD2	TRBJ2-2	CASRSHTSGGNTGELFF	TGTGCCAGCAGATCTCACACTAGCGGGGGGAACACCGGGGAGCTGTTTTTT
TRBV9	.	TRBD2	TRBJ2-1	CASSDQTSGNRNEQFF	TGTGCCAGCAGCGACCAGACTAGCGGGAACCGTAATGAGCAGTTCTTC
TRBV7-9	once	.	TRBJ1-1	CASSLAWGDNTEAFF	TGTGCCAGCAGCTTAGCGTGGGGGGATAACACTGAAGCTTTCTTT
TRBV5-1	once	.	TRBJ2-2	CASSLKQQLANTGELFF	TGCGCCAGCAGCTTGAAACAGCAACTTGCGAACACCGGGGAGCTGTTTTTT
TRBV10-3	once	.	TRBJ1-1	CAILTVSEEAFF	TGTGCCATCTTGACAGTGTCGGAGGAAGCTTTCTTT
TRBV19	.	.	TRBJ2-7	CASSIMTDSSSYEQYF	TGTGCCAGTAGTATAATGACGGATTCTAGCTCCTACGAGCAGTACTTC
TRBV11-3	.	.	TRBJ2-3	CASSLGGFADTQYF	TGTGCCAGCAGTCTTGGAGGTTTCGCAGATACGCAGTATTTT
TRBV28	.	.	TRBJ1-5	CASSLRLSNQPQHF	TGTGCCAGCAGCCTCCGGCTAAGCAATCAGCCCCAGCATTTT
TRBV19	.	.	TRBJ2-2	CASTRGTENTGELFF	TGTGCCAGTACCCGGGGGACAGAGAACACCGGGGAGCTGTTTTTT
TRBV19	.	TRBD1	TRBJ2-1	CASSSDRDNEQFF	TGTGCCAGTAGTTCGGACAGGGACAATGAGCAGTTCTTC
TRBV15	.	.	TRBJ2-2	CATRRSGELFF	TGTGCCACCCGACGCTCCGGGGAGCTGTTTTTT
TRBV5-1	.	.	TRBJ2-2	CASSRTDRQTGELFF	TGCGCCAGCAGCCGAACAGACAGGCAAACCGGGGAGCTGTTTTTT